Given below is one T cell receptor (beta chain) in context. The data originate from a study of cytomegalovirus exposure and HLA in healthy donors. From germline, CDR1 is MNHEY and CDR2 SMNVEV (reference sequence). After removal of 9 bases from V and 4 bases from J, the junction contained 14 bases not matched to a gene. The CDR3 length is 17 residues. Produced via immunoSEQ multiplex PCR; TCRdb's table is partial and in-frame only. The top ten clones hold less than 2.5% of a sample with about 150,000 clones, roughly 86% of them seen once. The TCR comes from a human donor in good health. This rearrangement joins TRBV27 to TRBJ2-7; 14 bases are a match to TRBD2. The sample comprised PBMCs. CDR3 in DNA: TGTGCCAGTAAAACTTTCACCGGGACTAGCGGGAGTTACGAGCAGTACTTC. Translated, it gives CASKTFTGTSGSYEQYF.